Listed here is a single T cell receptor beta chain. The antigen remains undetermined. This specimen belongs to a study of cytomegalovirus exposure and HLA in healthy donors. General observations from the study: Some public TCRs appeared in many individuals, while most sequences were rare. Available immune exposure information covered CMV serostatus only.

PCR primers comprised 60 Vbeta and 13 Jbeta primers. Clones were sequenced by immunoSEQ multiplex PCR, and TCRdb holds only the in-frame ones, with some missing. In all, the sample yields tens of thousands of clones. The receptor was derived from a man between 45 and 60 years old in good health and CMV-seronegative. The specimen was PBMCs.

The CDR3 region has the DNA TGTGCCAGCAGTTACTCTTCTAGGGACTCCAATGAGCAGTTCTTC. This codes for CASSYSSRDSNEQFF. The chain combines TRBV6-6 with TRBJ2-1, with D possibly being TRBD2 (6 bases). The CDR3 contains 15 residues. V lost 0 bases and J lost 6, with 12 bases in between. In germline, CDR1 is MNHNY, CDR2 SVGAGI (reference sequence).